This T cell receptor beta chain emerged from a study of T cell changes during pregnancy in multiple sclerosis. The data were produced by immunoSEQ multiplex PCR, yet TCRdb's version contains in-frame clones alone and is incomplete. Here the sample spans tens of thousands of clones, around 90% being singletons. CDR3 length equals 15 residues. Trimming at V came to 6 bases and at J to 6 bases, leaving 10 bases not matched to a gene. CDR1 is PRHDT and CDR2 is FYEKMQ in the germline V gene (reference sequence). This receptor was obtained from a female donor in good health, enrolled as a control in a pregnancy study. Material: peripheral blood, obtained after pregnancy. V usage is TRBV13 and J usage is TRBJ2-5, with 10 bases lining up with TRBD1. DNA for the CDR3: TGTGCCAGCAGAAGATCCGGGACAGGGGATAAGACCCAGTACTTC. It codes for CASRRSGTGDKTQYF.